This T cell receptor (beta chain) emerged from a study of technical replicates of blood from several donors. The CDR3 has 15 residues. V dropped 0 bases and J dropped 3 bases, with 9 bases sitting between them. Germline V gene lookup returns CDR1 LNHNV and CDR2 YYDKDF (reference sequence). Assay used: immunoSEQ multiplex PCR; TCRdb lists only in-frame clones, some missing. The sample carries around 100,000 clones, around 96% recorded once. This clone was recorded once. The V and J genes are TRBV15 and TRBJ2-1; D may be TRBD2 (5 bases). Sequencing was performed on T cells isolated from PBMCs. The receptor was isolated from a human donor in good health. The CDR3 DNA reads TGTGCCACCAGCAGAGATCTCGAGGGCTACAATGAGCAGTTCTTC. Protein product: CATSRDLEGYNEQFF.